This T cell receptor beta chain was recorded in a study of T cells in Graves' hyperthyroidism and ophthalmopathy. Notes on the study in general: Most thyroid clonotypes expanded above 0.001 appeared in blood too.

Using RNA transcripts as the source, TCR beta CDR3 regions were amplified. In the first-round RT-PCR of the TCR CDR3, the HTBI primer set was used. TCRdb reprocessed the multiplex PCR reads via MiXCR and lists one record per CDR3 protein. The table records almost 600,000 distinct CDR3 sequences, 46% of them present only once. Of note for this clonotype: Its cognate antigen is unknown.

Germline V gene lookup returns CDR1 MGHDK and CDR2 SYGVNS. The CDR3 extends over 15 amino acids. V was pared by 4 bases and J by 10 bases, with 22 bases between. Stability of Graves' hyperthyroidism was defined as absent ophthalmopathy progression within 18 months. In patients aged 18 to 65, hyperthyroidism was newly diagnosed, with duration under 2 months. The specimen was peripheral blood or thyroid tissue (not recorded which). The source of this sequence is a woman under 30 with Graves' hyperthyroidism. V usage is TRBV25-1 and J usage is TRBJ1-2; D may be TRBD1 (5 bases). CDR3 amino acids: CASSARGAGIDDYTF. CDR3 DNA sequence: TGTGCCAGCAGTGCTAGAGGGGCAGGGATCGATGACTACACCTTC.